Presented here are 24 T cell receptor beta chains from one specimen sequenced in a study of molecular identifiers for immune sequencing clone quantification (dated by TCRdb to between 2018 and 2020). The library was produced with PCR. Instrument used: NextSeq 500. TCRdb applied fastp at Q25 and MiXCR to the public reads, then kept only in-frame beta chains. Every distinct CDR3 protein forms one entry, paired with its most common genes and DNA. The sample contains over 550,000 distinct CDR3 sequences, about 25% of them found a single time. The top ten hold about 0.81% of the sample. Material for sequencing was naive CD8+ T cells from blood, with Jurkat cell RNA spiked in. In the paper's terms, the cell subset or site label means: FACS-sorted CD8+CD4-CCR7+CD45RA+ naive T cells. The receptors come from a human donor in good health. Some libraries in this study had Jurkat cell RNA spiked in.

This sequence joins TRBV6-5 and TRBJ1-5; D ambiguous. The V end was cut by 3 bases, the J end by 5 bases, with 8 bases between. This CDR3 has 13 amino acids. Germline V CDR1 and CDR2: MNHEY, SVGAGI. CDR3 DNA sequence: TGTGCCAGCAGTTATGGACCCTATCAGCCCCAGCATTTT. Residues: CASSYGPYQPQHF.

This clonotype showed up just a few times. V gene TRBV7-9 combines with J gene TRBJ2-7; D tentatively fits TRBD1 or TRBD2 (5 bases each). The length of the CDR3 is 16 residues. Trimming stripped 3 bases from V and 6 bases from J, with 21 bases between. CDR1 SEHNR and CDR2 FQNEAQ come from the germline V gene (reference sequence). The CDR3 spells CASSFPRGVSRGEQYF. The CDR3 DNA follows: TGTGCCAGCAGCTTCCCCCGAGGGGTGTCTCGCGGCGAGCAGTACTTC. The variable domain in full, with the rest retrieved from reference TRBV7-9 and TRBJ2-7, is DTGVSQNPRHKITKRGQNVTFRCDPISEHNRLYWYRQTLGQGPEFLTYFQNEAQLEKSRLLSDRFSAERPKGSFSTLEIQRTEQGDSAMYLCASSFPRGVSRGEQYFGPGTRLTVT.

This clonotype has a count of ten or more. The genes are TRBV12-3 or TRBV12-4 and TRBJ1-2, with D possibly TRBD1 on 6 matching bases. The ends were cut back, 1 base at V and 8 bases at J, with 11 bases in the middle. CDR3 length: 13 amino acids. The DNA of the CDR3 is TGTGCCAGCAGTTTAGGGCAGGGGAGCGGCTACACCTTC. This translates into CASSLGQGSGYTF.

Turning to this clonotype: A much larger clone sits a single nucleotide away, making a read error possible. The chain recombines TRBV27 with TRBJ1-1; no firm D call. The CDR3 is 16 residues long. Germline CDR1 MNHEY, CDR2 SMNVEV (reference sequence). With 2 bases removed from V and 4 bases from J, the gap between germline ends came to 17 bases. The CDR3 bases are TGTGCCAGCAGTTTAGCGCCCCCCGGTTTGGGCACTGAAGCTTTCTTT. Protein: CASSLAPPGLGTEAFF.

This clonotype was recorded a few times. A much larger clonotype is one base distant, so this may be a read error. The chain has TRBV13 and TRBJ2-5; possible D gene TRBD2, 5 bases. The CDR3 length is 15 residues. The V end was cut by 1 base, the J end by 1 base, with 10 bases between. The V gene's germline CDR1 is PRHDT and CDR2 FYEKMQ (reference sequence). This CDR3 reads CASSLDRRSQETQYF. CDR3 sequence (DNA): TGTGCCAGCAGCTTAGACCGGAGGAGCCAAGAGACCCAGTACTTC.

Points on this clonotype: Possible read error: a much larger clone is one base away. This sequence joins TRBV12-3 or TRBV12-4 and TRBJ2-5; possible D gene TRBD1, 5 bases. CDR3 length: 13 amino acids. The CDR3 loop reads CASGLSDTLTQYF. DNA for the CDR3: TGTGCCAGCGGTTTATCGGACACCCTGACCCAGTACTTC.

The table lists this clonotype with many counts. CDR3 DNA sequence: TGCGCCAGCAGCCAAGATCGGGGTTTGCTGGATACGCAGTATTTT. Its protein is CASSQDRGLLDTQYF. V usage is TRBV4-3 and J usage is TRBJ2-3; possible D gene TRBD2, 5 bases. The V end was cut by 0 bases, the J end by 6 bases, with 13 bases between. The CDR3 sequence is 15 residues long. The germline CDR1 and CDR2 sequences are LGHNA and YSLEER.

This clonotype was picked up a small number of times. This rearrangement joins TRBV7-9 to TRBJ2-5, with D uncertain. The CDR3 consists of 16 residues. CDR1 is SEHNR, CDR2 FQNEAQ, per germline (reference sequence). The ends were cut back, 1 base at V and 5 bases at J, with 17 bases in the middle. CDR3 residues: CASSLVPGPLGETQYF. The CDR3 coding sequence is TGTGCCAGCAGCTTAGTCCCCGGGCCGCTAGGGGAGACCCAGTACTTC.

Remarks on this clonotype: This sequence may be a read error, since a much larger clone differs from it by one base. V and J are TRBV20-1 and TRBJ1-5; possible D gene TRBD2, 5 bases. The tail of the sequence fits TRBJ2-3 better, so the J call may be wrong. The CDR3 extends over 13 amino acids. The germline V gene encodes CDR1 DFQATT and CDR2 SNEGSKA (reference sequence). Here the CDR3 reads CSAPEGLGQPQYF. CDR3 nucleotides: TGCAGTGCCCCCGAGGGTCTGGGTCAGCCCCAGTATTTT.

The rearrangement links TRBV3-1 to TRBJ2-7; TRBD2 matches at 10 bases. Trimming at V came to 1 base and at J to 2 bases, leaving 2 bases not matched to a gene. Germline V gives CDR1 LGHDT, CDR2 YNNKEL (reference sequence). The CDR3 consists of 15 residues. CDR3 sequence reads: CASSQVSGRAYEQYF. As DNA, the CDR3 is TGTGCCAGCAGCCAAGTGAGCGGGAGGGCCTACGAGCAGTACTTC.

This clonotype was seen a few times. V is TRBV19 and J is TRBJ1-1; D not resolved. This CDR3 spans 13 amino acids. CDR1 LNHDA and CDR2 SQIVND come from the germline V gene (reference sequence). V lost 6 bases, J lost 5 bases, and 13 bases lay in between. For the CDR3, the DNA is TGTGCCAGTAGCACCGTTGCCGGGACTGAAGCTTTCTTT. Residues: CASSTVAGTEAFF.

This rearrangement joins TRBV6-2 or TRBV6-3 to TRBJ2-3, with a weak D call TRBD2 (7 bases). Germline CDR1 is MNHEY and CDR2 is SVGEGT. With 3 bases removed from V and 4 bases from J, the gap between germline ends came to 11 bases. The CDR3 sequence is 14 residues long. The CDR3 protein is CASSYGGAPDTQYF. CDR3 nucleotides: TGTGCCAGCAGTTATGGGGGGGCGCCAGATACGCAGTATTTT.

This clonotype was counted at least ten times. This sequence joins TRBV6-2 or TRBV6-3 and TRBJ1-1, with TRBD1 identical over 8 bases. Per germline, CDR1 MNHEY and CDR2 SVGEGT. With V trimmed by 6 bases and J by 6 bases, 9 bases remained unmatched. The CDR3 has 14 amino acids. The CDR3 region is CASSLMTGVPEAFF. CDR3 DNA: TGTGCCAGCAGCCTCATGACAGGGGTACCTGAAGCTTTCTTT.

Many counts were recorded for this clonotype. The chain employs TRBV15 and TRBJ1-4; weak D call: TRBD1 (6 bases). This CDR3 has 16 residues. V was pared by 2 bases and J by 6 bases, with 16 bases between. The germline V gene has CDR1 LNHNV and CDR2 YYDKDF (reference sequence). Here the CDR3 DNA reads TGTGCCACCAGCAGACCCCTAGGGGGGCTTGATGAAAAACTGTTTTTT. Protein: CATSRPLGGLDEKLFF.

This clonotype was observed at least ten times. CDR3 loop: CASSLSNRMNIQYF. The CDR3 bases are TGTGCCAGCAGTTTGTCTAACAGGATGAACATTCAGTACTTC. J is TRBJ2-4 and V is TRBV6-2 or TRBV6-3, with a possible D match to TRBD1 (5 bases). The CDR3 has 14 amino acids. Germline CDR1 reads MNHEY; CDR2 reads SVGEGT. Trimming pared 4 bases from V and 7 bases from J, leaving 14 bases between.

The rearrangement joins TRBV21-1 to TRBJ1-6; the table's D call, TRBD1, has no DNA check behind it. TRBV21-1 corresponds to a pseudogene. This CDR3 spans 15 amino acids. This CDR3 is CASSKRTGRNSPLHF. CDR3 DNA sequence: TGTGCCAGCAGCAAAAGGACAGGGCGCAATTCACCCCTCCACTTT.

This clonotype has at least ten counts. V usage is TRBV20-1 and J usage is TRBJ2-3; D gene ambiguous. This CDR3 is 13 amino acids long. Per the germline V gene, CDR1 is DFQATT and CDR2 is SNEGSKA (reference sequence). V lost 3 bases to trimming and J lost 3 bases, with 10 bases between them. Here the CDR3 reads CSARTLKTDTQYF. The CDR3 DNA reads as TGCAGTGCTAGGACTCTAAAAACAGATACGCAGTATTTT.

Concerning this clonotype: Given a much more abundant clone one base away, this may be a read error. V gene TRBV7-2 combines with J gene TRBJ2-3; TRBD2 is a possible D gene (7 bases). CDR3 size: 18 residues. Germline-derived CDR1 and CDR2 are SGHTA and FQGNSA. With 8 bases removed from V and 7 bases from J, the gap between germline ends came to 31 bases. The CDR3 nucleotides read TGTGCCAGCGGCCCACACTCCCTGCTAGCGGACAGTATTTATACGCAGTATTTT. The encoded protein is CASGPHSLLADSIYTQYF.

Note on this clonotype: A much larger clone sits a single nucleotide away, making a read error possible. The V call is TRBV9, the J call TRBJ2-1, with 10 bases lining up with TRBD1. This CDR3 has 17 amino acids. Germline-derived CDR1 and CDR2 are SGDLS and YYNGEE. V was clipped by 0 bases and J by 11 bases; unmatched bases: 14. The CDR3 here is CASSVGWGQGHGDKQFF. For the CDR3, the DNA is TGTGCCAGCAGCGTAGGCTGGGGACAGGGGCACGGGGATAAGCAGTTCTTC. The complete variable domain, with remaining parts taken from reference TRBV9 and TRBJ2-1, reads DSGVTQTPKHLITATGQRVTLRCSPRSGDLSVYWYQQSLDQGLQFLIQYYNGEERAKGNILERFSAQQFPDLHSELNLSSLELGDSALYFCASSVGWGQGHGDKQFFGPGTRLTVL.

This chain joins TRBV21-1 and TRBJ2-7; the table assigns TRBD2, which was not confirmed against the DNA. TRBV21-1 is classified as a pseudogene. The CDR3 consists of 14 residues. The CDR3 loop reads CASSSCLLVCEQYF. In nucleotides, the CDR3 is TGTGCCAGCAGTAGCTGCCTCCTCGTCTGCGAGCAGTACTTC.

This clonotype was detected a few times. The V call is TRBV4-1, the J call TRBJ1-1; D ambiguous. The CDR3 covers 16 residues. The germline CDR1 and CDR2 sequences are MGHRA and YSYEKL. Trimming pared 3 bases from V and 0 bases from J, leaving 14 bases between. CDR3 sequence (DNA): TGCGCCAGCAGCCACCCCTGGATAGCCGTGAACACTGAAGCTTTCTTT. It is translated as CASSHPWIAVNTEAFF.

This clonotype turned up a few times. This sequence joins TRBV20-1 and TRBJ2-3; D call uncertain. The DNA end lines up better with TRBJ1-5; the J call may be wrong. CDR3 length: 14 amino acids. The germline V gene encodes CDR1 DFQATT and CDR2 SNEGSKA (reference sequence). The CDR3 spells CSAIGGSSTDTQHF. CDR3 coding DNA: TGCAGTGCTATTGGAGGCTCTAGCACAGATACGCAGCATTTT.

The rearrangement joins TRBV6-5 to TRBJ2-3; 9 bases fit TRBD2. This CDR3 is 16 amino acids long. Per germline, CDR1 MNHEY and CDR2 SVGAGI. The V segment lost 0 bases and the J segment 5 bases; nucleotides outside the gene matches: 6. CDR3 in amino acids: CASSYSAGGVIDTQYF. The CDR3 nucleotides are TGTGCCAGCAGTTACTCGGCGGGAGGGGTCATAGATACGCAGTATTTT.

This clonotype has at least ten counts. The rearrangement links TRBV29-1 to TRBJ1-1; maybe TRBD1 (6 bases). The CDR3 extends over 15 amino acids. CDR1 is SQVTM, CDR2 ANQGSEA, per germline. The germline V and J ends were trimmed by 6 bases and 7 bases, with 24 bases remaining between them. The CDR3 reads CSVDSGGAGYGEAFF. CDR3 DNA sequence: TGCAGCGTCGACAGCGGGGGGGCTGGTTATGGTGAAGCTTTCTTT.